This T cell receptor (beta chain) was sequenced during a study of T cell responses to AZD1222 COVID-19 vaccine. In germline, CDR1 is SGDLS, CDR2 YYNGEE. The CDR3 is made up of 15 amino acids. Trimming removed 3 bases from V and 6 bases from J; junction bases left unmatched: 5. Clones were read by immunoSEQ multiplex PCR, and TCRdb kept only the in-frame ones, dropping some. The repertoire holds 150,000 to 200,000 clones, about 91% seen once, with around 4.5% in the top ten. The chain combines TRBV9 with TRBJ1-4; TRBD1 matches at 10 bases. The sequence came from an adult in good health. Material: peripheral blood, obtained on day 0 of MenACWY control vaccination. The CDR3 DNA reads as TGTGCCAGCAGCGGACAGGGGGCCATGGATGAAAAACTGTTTTTT. Protein product: CASSGQGAMDEKLFF.